This T cell receptor beta chain came from a study of control samples from healthy donors and cancer patients. The CDR3 is made up of 14 amino acids. The germline V gene encodes CDR1 SGHAT and CDR2 FQNNGV. V gave up 5 bases and J gave up 4 bases; unmatched junction bases: 7. The table came from immunoSEQ multiplex PCR; TCRdb's copy has only in-frame clones and leaves some out. Among roughly 120,000 clones listed, more than 80% were seen once. Sequencing was carried out using PBMCs. This clonotype was obtained from a woman aged 50 to 60 with colorectal cancer. The chain links TRBV11-2 to TRBJ2-7; 8 positions match TRBD2. Written as DNA, the CDR3 is TGTGCCAGCAGCGTGATAGCGGGACCTTACGAGCAGTACTTC. It is translated as CASSVIAGPYEQYF.